This TCR beta chain was identified during a study of siplizumab effects on memory and regulatory T cells. Overall study results and limits: Siplizumab conditions gave an average of around 70% Treg-derived mappable alloreactive CD4+ clones, versus about 30% for controls. Memory cells that were CD4+ and unstimulated gave rise to alloreactive sequences, which siplizumab significantly reduced.

CDR1 is SGDLS and CDR2 is YYNGEE in the germline V gene. V shed 2 bases, J shed 9 bases, and the junction held 14 bases outside the gene matches. This CDR3 contains 16 residues. Each sample had some 100,000 TCR templates assayed. Method: immunoSEQ multiplex PCR; TCRdb's copy keeps in-frame clones and lacks some. This table holds fewer than 120,000 clones, just under 95% found once. For this clone: What it binds is not known.

The chain recombines TRBV9 with TRBJ2-1; 7 bases agree with TRBD2. Sequencing was performed on CD4+ T cells sorted from blood. The source of this sequence is a human donor in good health. The CDR3 region has the DNA TGTGCCAGCAGCGTCTTAGCGGGTCTGGGTGGGGGTGAGCAGTTCTTC. Protein product: CASSVLAGLGGGEQFF.